The 5 T cell receptor beta chains presented below share a single source sample, sequenced in a study of cytomegalovirus exposure and HLA in healthy donors. Vbeta (60) and Jbeta (13) primers were used in the PCR. Profiled with immunoSEQ multiplex PCR; TCRdb holds only in-frame clones, not every one. The sample contains 200,000 or so clones, around 86% of which appear only once. The sequenced sample consisted of PBMCs. The receptors here all came from a woman aged 50 to 60 in good health and CMV-seropositive.

In its sample, this clone was seen once. The genes are TRBV10-1 and TRBJ2-7; 8 nucleotides line up with TRBD1. The germline V gene encodes CDR1 WNHNN and CDR2 SYGVQD (reference sequence). The J segment lost 2 bases and the V segment lost 6 bases, leaving 6 bases of the junction unmatched. This CDR3 is built from 14 residues. The CDR3 bases are TGCGCCAGCAGCCGGGACAGGTACACCTACGAGCAGTACTTC. Protein sequence: CASSRDRYTYEQYF.

The J gene is TRBJ2-1, the V gene TRBV2; unclear D gene. CDR3 length: 14 residues. Trimming took off 1 base at V and 3 bases at J, with 7 bases between the two ends. CDR1 and CDR2 from the germline V gene are SNHLY and FYNNEI. For the CDR3, the DNA is TGTGCCAGCAGTGAAGTGGCAGACTACAATGAGCAGTTCTTC. This gives the protein CASSEVADYNEQFF.

The chain uses TRBV10-3 and TRBJ1-5, with no clear D. This CDR3 comprises 14 residues. Germline CDR1 is ENHRY and CDR2 is SYGVKD. Trimming removed 0 bases at V and 13 bases at J, with 16 bases between. The CDR3 is CAISESLDSSYQHF. The CDR3 DNA follows: TGTGCCATCAGTGAGTCCCTGGACTCCTCATATCAGCATTTT.

CDR3 nucleotide sequence: TGTGCCAGCAGTTCCCTGGGACAATTTGAGGCTTTCTTT. Amino acids: CASSSLGQFEAFF. This chain connects TRBV28 to TRBJ1-1; a possible D gene is TRBD1 (6 bases). The V end was cut by 4 bases, the J end by 11 bases, with 17 bases between. CDR1 MDHEN and CDR2 SYDVKM come from the germline V gene. The CDR3 is 13 amino acids.

This clone was recorded only once. The rearrangement joins TRBV6-5 to TRBJ2-3, with D possibly being TRBD2 (5 bases). The germline V and J ends were trimmed by 6 bases and 2 bases, with 9 bases remaining between them. Germline loops: CDR1 MNHEY, CDR2 SVGAGI. The CDR3 has 13 residues. The CDR3 coding sequence is TGTGCCAGCAGGCCGACTAACACAGATACGCAGTATTTT. It is translated as CASRPTNTDTQYF.